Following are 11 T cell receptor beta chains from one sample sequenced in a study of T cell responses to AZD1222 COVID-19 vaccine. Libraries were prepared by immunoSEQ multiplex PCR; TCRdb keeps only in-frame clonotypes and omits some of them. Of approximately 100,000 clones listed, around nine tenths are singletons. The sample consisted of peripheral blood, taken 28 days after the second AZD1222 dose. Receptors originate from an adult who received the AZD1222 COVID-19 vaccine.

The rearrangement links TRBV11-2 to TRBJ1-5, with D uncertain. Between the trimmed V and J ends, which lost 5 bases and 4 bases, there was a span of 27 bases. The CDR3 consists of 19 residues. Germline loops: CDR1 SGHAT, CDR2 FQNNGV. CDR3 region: CASSLEVAREGRRNQPQHF. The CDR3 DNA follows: TGTGCCAGCAGCCTCGAGGTGGCGAGGGAAGGACGGAGGAATCAGCCCCAGCATTTT.

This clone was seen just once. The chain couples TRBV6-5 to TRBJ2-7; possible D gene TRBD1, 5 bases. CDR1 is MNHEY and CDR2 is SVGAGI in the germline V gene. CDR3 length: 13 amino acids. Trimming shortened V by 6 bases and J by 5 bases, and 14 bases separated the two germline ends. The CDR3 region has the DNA TGTGCCAGCAGCGCAGGGCATTCCGACGAGCAGTACTTC. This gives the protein CASSAGHSDEQYF.

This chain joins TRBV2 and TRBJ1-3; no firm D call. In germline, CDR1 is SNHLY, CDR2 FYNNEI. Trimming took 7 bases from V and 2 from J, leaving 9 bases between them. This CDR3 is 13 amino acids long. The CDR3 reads CASNGQAGNTIYF. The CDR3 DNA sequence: TGTGCCAGCAATGGGCAGGCTGGAAACACCATATATTTT.

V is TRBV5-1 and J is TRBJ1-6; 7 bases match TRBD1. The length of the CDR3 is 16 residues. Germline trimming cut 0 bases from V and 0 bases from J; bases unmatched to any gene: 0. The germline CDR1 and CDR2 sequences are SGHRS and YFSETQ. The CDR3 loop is CASSLDRGSYNSPLHF. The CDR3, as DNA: TGCGCCAGCAGCTTGGACAGGGGCTCCTATAATTCACCCCTCCACTTT.

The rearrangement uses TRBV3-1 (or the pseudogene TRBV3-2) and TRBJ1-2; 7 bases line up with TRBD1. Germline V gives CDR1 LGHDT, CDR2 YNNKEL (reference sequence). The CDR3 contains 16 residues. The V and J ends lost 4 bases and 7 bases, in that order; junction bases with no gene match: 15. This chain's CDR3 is CASSRRTGQRGGGYTF. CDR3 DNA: TGTGCCAGCAGCCGCAGAACGGGACAGCGGGGTGGTGGCTACACCTTC.

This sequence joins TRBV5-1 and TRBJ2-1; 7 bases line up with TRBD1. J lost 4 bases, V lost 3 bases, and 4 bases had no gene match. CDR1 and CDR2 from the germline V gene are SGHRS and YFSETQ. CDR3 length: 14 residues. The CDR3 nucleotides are TGCGCCAGCAGCTCCGGACAGGCGTACAATGAGCAGTTCTTC. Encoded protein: CASSSGQAYNEQFF.

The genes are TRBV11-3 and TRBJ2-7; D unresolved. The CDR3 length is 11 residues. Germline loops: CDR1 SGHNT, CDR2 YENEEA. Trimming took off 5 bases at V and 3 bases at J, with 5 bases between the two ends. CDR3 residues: CASSPHYEQYF. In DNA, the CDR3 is TGTGCCAGCAGCCCGCACTACGAGCAGTACTTC.

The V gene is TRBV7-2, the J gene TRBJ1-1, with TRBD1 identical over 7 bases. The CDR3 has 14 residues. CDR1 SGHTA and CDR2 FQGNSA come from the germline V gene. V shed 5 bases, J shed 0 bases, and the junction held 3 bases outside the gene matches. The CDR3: CASSPGQLNTEAFF. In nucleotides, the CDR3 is TGTGCCAGCAGCCCGGGACAGCTGAACACTGAAGCTTTCTTT. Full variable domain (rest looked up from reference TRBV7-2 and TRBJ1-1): GAGVSQSPSNKVTEKGKDVELRCDPISGHTALYWYRQSLGQGLEFLIYFQGNSAPDKSGLPSDRFSAERTGGSVSTLTIQRTQQEDSAVYLCASSPGQLNTEAFFGQGTRLTVV.

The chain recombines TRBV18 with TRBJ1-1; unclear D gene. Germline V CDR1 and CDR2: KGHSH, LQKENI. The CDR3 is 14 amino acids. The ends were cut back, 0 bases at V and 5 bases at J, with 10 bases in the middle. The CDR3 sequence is CASSPPMVRTEAFF. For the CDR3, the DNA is TGTGCCAGCTCACCACCGATGGTGCGAACTGAAGCTTTCTTT.

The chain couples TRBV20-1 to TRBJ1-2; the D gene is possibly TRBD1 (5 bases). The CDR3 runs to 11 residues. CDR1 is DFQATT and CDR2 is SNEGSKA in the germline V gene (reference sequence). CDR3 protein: CRVTGSYGYTF. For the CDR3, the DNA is TGCAGGGTAACAGGATCCTATGGCTACACCTTC.

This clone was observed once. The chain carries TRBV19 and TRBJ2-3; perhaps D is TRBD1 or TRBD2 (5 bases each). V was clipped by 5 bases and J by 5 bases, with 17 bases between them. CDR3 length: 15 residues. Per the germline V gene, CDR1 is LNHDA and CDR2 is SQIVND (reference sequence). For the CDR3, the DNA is TGTGCCAGTAGTCGGGACCCAGGAACCCAAGATACGCAGTATTTT. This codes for CASSRDPGTQDTQYF.